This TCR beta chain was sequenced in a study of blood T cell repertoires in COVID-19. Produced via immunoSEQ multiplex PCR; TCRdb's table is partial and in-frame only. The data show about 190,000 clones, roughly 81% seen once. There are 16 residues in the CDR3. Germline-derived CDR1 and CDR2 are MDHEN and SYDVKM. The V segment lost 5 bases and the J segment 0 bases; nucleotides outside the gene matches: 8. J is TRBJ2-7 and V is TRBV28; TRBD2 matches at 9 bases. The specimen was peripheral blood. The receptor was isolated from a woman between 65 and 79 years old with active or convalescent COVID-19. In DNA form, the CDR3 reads TGTGCCAGCAGTCCCTTACTAGCGGGTGCCTCCTACGAGCAGTACTTC. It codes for CASSPLLAGASYEQYF. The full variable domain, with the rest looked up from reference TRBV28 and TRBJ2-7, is DVKVTQSSRYLVKRTGEKVFLECVQDMDHENMFWYRQDPGLGLRLIYFSYDVKMKEKGDIPEGYSVSREKKERFSLILESASTNQTSMYLCASSPLLAGASYEQYFGPGTRLTVT.